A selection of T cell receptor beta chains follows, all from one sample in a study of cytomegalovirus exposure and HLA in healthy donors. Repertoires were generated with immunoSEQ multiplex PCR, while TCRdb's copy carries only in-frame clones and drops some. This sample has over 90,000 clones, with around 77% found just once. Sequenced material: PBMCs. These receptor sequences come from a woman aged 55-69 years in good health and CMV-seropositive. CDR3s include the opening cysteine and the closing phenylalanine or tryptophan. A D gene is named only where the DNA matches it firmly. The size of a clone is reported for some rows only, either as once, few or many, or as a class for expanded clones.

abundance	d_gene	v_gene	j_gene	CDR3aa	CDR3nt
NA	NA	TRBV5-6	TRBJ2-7	CASSPLGTFYEQYF	TGTGCCAGCAGCCCGCTCGGGACATTCTACGAGCAGTACTTC
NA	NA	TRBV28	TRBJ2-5	CASSLLAEETQYF	TGTGCCAGCAGTTTATTGGCAGAAGAGACCCAGTACTTC
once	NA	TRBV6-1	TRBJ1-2	CASSEGQGSVDGYTF	TGTGCCAGCAGTGAGGGTCAAGGGAGTGTCGATGGCTACACCTTC
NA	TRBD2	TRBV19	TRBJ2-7	CASSTGGRIYEQYF	TGTGCCAGTAGTACGGGCGGGAGAATCTACGAGCAGTACTTC
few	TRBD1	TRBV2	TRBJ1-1	CASSRDRTNTEAFF	TGTGCCAGCAGTAGGGACAGAACGAACACTGAAGCTTTCTTT
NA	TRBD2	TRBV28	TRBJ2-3	CASSPRLADTDTQYF	TGTGCCAGCAGTCCAAGACTAGCGGACACAGATACGCAGTATTTT
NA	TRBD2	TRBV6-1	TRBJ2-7	CASSRLAGVHEQYF	TGTGCCAGCAGCCGACTAGCGGGAGTCCACGAGCAGTACTTC
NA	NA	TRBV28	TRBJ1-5	CASSPHNPGQIGNQPQHF	TGTGCCAGCAGTCCCCACAACCCGGGACAAATAGGCAATCAGCCCCAGCATTTT
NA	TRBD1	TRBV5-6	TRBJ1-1	CASSLGTGHGNTEAFF	TGTGCCAGCAGTCTTGGGACAGGACATGGGAACACTGAAGCTTTCTTT
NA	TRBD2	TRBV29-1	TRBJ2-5	CSAQRESRDF	TGCAGCGCCCAGCGGGAGAGTCGGGACTTC
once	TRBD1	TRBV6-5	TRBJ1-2	CASSYSGDRVVNTF	TGTGCCAGCAGTTACTCAGGGGACAGGGTGGTTAATACCTTC
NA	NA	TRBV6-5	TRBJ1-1	CASKYSDTEAFF	TGTGCCAGCAAGTATTCGGACACTGAAGCTTTCTTT
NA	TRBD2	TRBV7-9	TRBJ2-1	CASSPGLAGGIEQFF	TGTGCCAGCAGCCCCGGACTAGCGGGAGGGATTGAGCAGTTCTTC
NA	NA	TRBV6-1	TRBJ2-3	CASGARGMSTDTQYF	TGTGCCAGCGGCGCACGCGGGATGTCCACAGATACGCAGTATTTT
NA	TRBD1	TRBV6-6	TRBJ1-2	CASQDRNTNYGYTF	TGTGCCAGCCAGGACAGGAATACTAACTATGGCTACACCTTC
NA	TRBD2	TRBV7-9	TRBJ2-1	CASSSYGGRDYNEQFF	TGTGCCAGCAGCTCCTATGGCGGGAGGGACTACAATGAGCAGTTCTTC
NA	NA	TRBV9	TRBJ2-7	CASSSDLRAEQYF	TGTGCCAGCAGCTCAGACCTCAGGGCCGAGCAGTACTTC
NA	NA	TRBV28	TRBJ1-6	CASRGTFSPLHF	TGTGCCAGCAGGGGGACTTTTTCACCCCTCCACTTT
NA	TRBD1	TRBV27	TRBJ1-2	CASSLRDSPANYGYTF	TGTGCCAGCAGCCTCCGGGACAGCCCTGCTAACTATGGCTACACCTTC
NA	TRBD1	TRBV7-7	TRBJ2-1	CASSRQGAFDNEQFF	TGTGCTAGCAGCCGACAGGGGGCTTTCGACAATGAGCAGTTCTTC
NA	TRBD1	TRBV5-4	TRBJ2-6	CANSAGTGVSGANVLTF	TGTGCCAACAGCGCCGGGACAGGGGTCAGTGGGGCCAACGTCCTGACTTTC
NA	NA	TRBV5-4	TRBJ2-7	CASSPSSGFTYEQYF	TGTGCCAGCAGCCCTAGTAGCGGTTTCACCTACGAGCAGTACTTC
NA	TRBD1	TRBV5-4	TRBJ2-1	CASSLEGQASHEQFF	TGTGCCAGCAGCTTGGAAGGACAGGCGTCGCATGAGCAGTTCTTC
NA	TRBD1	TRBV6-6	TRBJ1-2	CASSPGGGGYTF	TGTGCCAGCAGCCCTGGAGGGGGCGGCTACACCTTC
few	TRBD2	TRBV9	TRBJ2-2	CASSTGTSGRIGELFF	TGTGCCAGCAGCACCGGGACTAGCGGGAGAATCGGGGAGCTGTTTTTT
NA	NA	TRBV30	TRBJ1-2	CAWRGRANYGYTF	TGTGCCTGGAGGGGGAGGGCTAACTATGGCTACACCTTC
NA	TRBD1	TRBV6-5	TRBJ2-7	CASSLTGGEFYEQYF	TGTGCCAGCAGTTTAACAGGGGGCGAGTTCTACGAGCAGTACTTC
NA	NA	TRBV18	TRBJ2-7	CASSPGAGEQYF	TGTGCCAGCTCACCGGGGGCTGGGGAGCAGTACTTC
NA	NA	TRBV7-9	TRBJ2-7	CASSLDLTSYEQYF	TGTGCCAGCAGCCTGGATCTGACTTCCTACGAGCAGTACTTC
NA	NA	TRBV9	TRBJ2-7	CASSVNPADEQYF	TGTGCCAGCAGCGTAAACCCCGCGGACGAGCAGTACTTC
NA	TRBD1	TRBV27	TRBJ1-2	CASSLTGGWLGYTF	TGTGCCAGCAGTTTAACAGGGGGCTGGTTAGGCTACACCTTC
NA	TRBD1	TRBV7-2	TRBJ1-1	CASSLPTGMAFF	TGTGCCAGCAGCTTACCGACAGGGATGGCTTTCTTT
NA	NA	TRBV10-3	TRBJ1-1	CASSPERTEAFF	TGTGCCAGCTCGCCGGAGAGGACTGAAGCTTTCTTT
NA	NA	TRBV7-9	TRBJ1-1	CASSGLRDWAGMAFF	TGTGCCAGCAGTGGCCTGAGGGACTGGGCTGGGATGGCTTTCTTT
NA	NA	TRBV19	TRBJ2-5	CASSIGGIQETQYF	TGTGCCAGTAGTATAGGGGGCATTCAAGAGACCCAGTACTTC
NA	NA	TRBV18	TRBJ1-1	CASSPEGGEAFF	TGTGCCAGCTCACCTGAAGGAGGGGAAGCTTTCTTT
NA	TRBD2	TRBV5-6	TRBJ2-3	CASSVGLAGDTQYF	TGTGCCAGCAGCGTGGGACTAGCGGGAGATACGCAGTATTTT
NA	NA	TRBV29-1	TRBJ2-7	CSVQTGYSYEQYF	TGCAGCGTTCAGACTGGTTACTCCTACGAGCAGTACTTC
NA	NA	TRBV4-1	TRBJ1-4	CASSQQGTTNEKLFF	TGCGCCAGCAGCCAGCAGGGAACAACTAATGAAAAACTGTTTTTT
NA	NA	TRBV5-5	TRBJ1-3	CASSPGLRLGNTIYF	TGTGCCAGCAGCCCGGGCCTCAGACTAGGAAACACCATATATTTT
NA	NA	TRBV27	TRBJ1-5	CASSLGTGNQPQHF	TGTGCCAGCAGCCTGGGAACAGGGAATCAGCCCCAGCATTTT
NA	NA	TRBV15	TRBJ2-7	CATSRGVGSSYEQYF	TGTGCCACCAGCAGAGGTGTGGGGAGTTCTTACGAGCAGTACTTC
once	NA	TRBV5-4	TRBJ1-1	CASSTPQGRTEAFF	TGTGCCAGCAGCACACCGCAGGGTCGAACTGAAGCTTTCTTT
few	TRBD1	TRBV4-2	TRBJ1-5	CASSPQGDSNQPQHF	TGTGCCAGCAGCCCTCAGGGGGATAGCAATCAGCCCCAGCATTTT
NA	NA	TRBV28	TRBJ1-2	CASSFPTLRGYTF	TGTGCCAGCAGTTTCCCCACTCTCCGGGGCTACACCTTC
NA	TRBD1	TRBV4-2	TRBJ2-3	CASSQAGQGVGDTQYF	TGTGCCAGCAGCCAAGCCGGACAGGGAGTCGGAGATACGCAGTATTTT
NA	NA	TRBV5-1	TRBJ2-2	CASNQAGLNTGELFF	TGCGCCAGCAACCAGGCCGGATTGAACACCGGGGAGCTGTTTTTT
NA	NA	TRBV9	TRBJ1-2	CASSVMDSRYSYTF	TGTGCCAGCAGCGTCATGGACAGCCGTTATAGCTACACCTTC
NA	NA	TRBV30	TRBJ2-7	CAWTLGGEQYF	TGTGCCTGGACCCTAGGAGGCGAGCAGTACTTC
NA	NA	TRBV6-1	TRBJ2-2	CASSAGPYNANTGELFF	TGTGCCAGCAGTGCTGGCCCGTACAATGCGAACACCGGGGAGCTGTTTTTT
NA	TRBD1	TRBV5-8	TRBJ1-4	CASSVGTGGGNEKLFF	TGTGCCAGCAGCGTCGGGACAGGGGGCGGTAATGAAAAACTGTTTTTT
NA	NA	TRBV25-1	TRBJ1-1	CASRMSGDVTEAFF	TGTGCCAGCAGAATGTCAGGGGACGTCACTGAAGCTTTCTTT
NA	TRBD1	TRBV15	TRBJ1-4	CATSRAPGGREKLFF	TGTGCCACCAGCAGAGCACCAGGGGGCAGGGAAAAACTGTTTTTT